This T cell receptor (beta chain) was obtained from a study of CD8+CD57+ T cells in acquired aplastic anemia. The study, taken as a whole, reports: Common to patients and controls were around 30 CD8+ CDR3 sequences. Controls and patients did not differ significantly in CD8+ Simpson's diversity.

The germline V and J ends were trimmed by 4 bases and 7 bases, with 13 bases remaining between them. The CDR3 spans 13 residues. The V gene's germline CDR1 is LNHDA and CDR2 SQIVND (reference sequence). For CDR3 and TCR beta VDJ profiling, genomic DNA was the template used. Via MiXCR, TCRdb re-called the reads, giving one row per CDR3 protein. The data hold around 170,000 distinct CDR3 sequences, with around 60% observed a single time. A remark on this clonotype: The antigen is undetermined.

The TCR sequence derives from a human donor in good health. The rearrangement joins TRBV19 to TRBJ1-2; D is unclear. The sample consisted of sorted CD4+, CD8+, or CD8+CD57+ T cells (not recorded which) from PBMCs. The CDR3 region has the DNA TGTGCCAGTAGTACCCAACGGACGGTTGGCTACACCTTC. Its translation is CASSTQRTVGYTF.